These 22 T cell receptor beta chains came from one sample sequenced in a study of a mutant IDH1 vaccine in newly diagnosed glioma. Which antigens these TCRs recognize remains unknown. The table came from immunoSEQ multiplex PCR; TCRdb's copy has only in-frame clones and leaves some out. The repertoire holds approximately 30,000 clones, 60% to 85% seen once, with 9.3% in the top ten. This sample's time point: week 35, safety follow-up. The content of each vaccine dose was 300 ug of mutant IDH1 20-mer peptide, and topical imiquimod accompanied it. The source was PBMCs, collected from a glioma patient whose treatment included an IDH1 peptide vaccine. Receptors were obtained from a woman aged 25 to 39 with glioma. Some clones in this sample may be carry-over from other donors' samples.

The chain uses TRBV6-5 and TRBJ2-7; D gene ambiguous. The CDR3 consists of 14 residues. Germline values: CDR1 MNHEY, CDR2 SVGAGI. V lost 5 bases to trimming and J lost 6 bases, with 17 bases between them. CDR3 amino acids: CASSRPWKVGEQYF. CDR3 sequence (DNA): TGTGCCAGCAGTCGCCCGTGGAAGGTGGGCGAGCAGTACTTC.

J is TRBJ2-2 and V is TRBV10-3; D possibly corresponds to TRBD1 (6 bases). This CDR3 is built from 16 residues. The germline V gene encodes CDR1 ENHRY and CDR2 SYGVKD. V was shortened by 2 bases and J by 3 bases, with 13 bases between the two germline ends. CDR3 protein: CAISEPRDTYTGELFF. The CDR3 region has the DNA TGTGCCATCAGTGAGCCCCGGGACACATACACCGGGGAGCTGTTTTTT.

The chain carries TRBV2 and TRBJ2-5; TRBD2 matches 11 bases. CDR1 is SNHLY and CDR2 is FYNNEI in the germline V gene. CDR3 length: 15 residues. V trimming: 5 bases; J trimming: 6 bases; junction bases outside the gene matches: 8. CDR3 loop: CASSYLAGGTQTQYF. The CDR3 DNA reads TGTGCCAGCAGTTACTTAGCGGGAGGGACTCAGACCCAGTACTTC.

This chain uses TRBV6-1 with TRBJ1-2, with D perhaps matching TRBD1 (6 bases). CDR1 and CDR2 (germline): MNHNS, SASEGT. The CDR3 covers 16 residues. Deletions cut 2 bases from V and 8 bases from J, with 21 bases between. The CDR3 nucleotides are TGTGCCAGCAGTGAATGGGACAAACTTTCGGAGAAGGGCTACACCTTC. It specifies CASSEWDKLSEKGYTF.

The V gene is TRBV2, the J gene TRBJ2-5, with D possibly matching TRBD1 (6 bases). V was pared by 3 bases and J by 4 bases, with 15 bases between. In germline, CDR1 is SNHLY, CDR2 FYNNEI. The CDR3 loop spans 15 amino acids. The CDR3 here is CASSEGNRVGETQYF. CDR3 in DNA: TGTGCCAGCAGTGAGGGGAACAGGGTAGGAGAGACCCAGTACTTC.

The chain recombines TRBV19 with TRBJ1-5; possible D gene TRBD1, 5 bases. The V end was cut by 3 bases, the J end by 0 bases, with 6 bases between. The germline gives CDR1 LNHDA, CDR2 SQIVND (reference sequence). There are 14 residues in the CDR3. The CDR3 coding sequence is TGTGCCAGTAGTATGACAGATAGCAATCAGCCCCAGCATTTT. Amino acids: CASSMTDSNQPQHF.

The chain joins TRBV5-4 to TRBJ2-2; 10 positions match TRBD2. V was pared by 4 bases and J by 5 bases, with 8 bases of the junction left unmatched. The CDR3 contains 16 residues. Germline V lookup: CDR1 SGHNT, CDR2 YYREEE (reference sequence). The CDR3 sequence: CASSLRTSGPTGELFF. For the CDR3, the DNA is TGTGCCAGCAGCCTCCGGACTAGCGGCCCTACCGGGGAGCTGTTTTTT.

The chain couples TRBV6-4 to TRBJ2-3; 10 bases map to TRBD2. Losses at the gene ends were 2 bases for V and 2 bases for J; bases not matched to a gene: 7. The germline gives CDR1 MRHNA, CDR2 SNTAGT. The CDR3 has 17 residues. The CDR3 loop is CASSDLLAGTFTDTQYF. CDR3 sequence (DNA): TGTGCCAGCAGTGACCTACTAGCGGGAACCTTCACAGATACGCAGTATTTT.

CDR3 in amino acids: CASSLAGGLSYEQYF. The CDR3 DNA reads as TGTGCCAGCAGCTTGGCGGGAGGTCTCTCCTACGAGCAGTACTTC. The chain carries TRBV7-2 and TRBJ2-7; TRBD2 matches at 8 bases. Trimming took 3 bases from V and 0 from J; bases not matched to a gene: 4. Germline V gene data show CDR1 as SGHTA and CDR2 as FQGNSA. The CDR3 is 15 amino acids.

V is TRBV10-3 and J is TRBJ2-3, with TRBD1 matching over 9 bases. This CDR3 has 16 residues. The germline CDR1 and CDR2 sequences are ENHRY and SYGVKD. Trimming at V came to 10 bases and at J to 5 bases, leaving 16 bases not matched to a gene. The CDR3 DNA reads TGTGCCACAAGACAGGGGGGACCTCAGGGTCAAGATACGCAGTATTTT. Translation: CATRQGGPQGQDTQYF.

The chain is built from TRBV27 and TRBJ1-4; maybe TRBD1 (5 bases). In germline, CDR1 is MNHEY, CDR2 SMNVEV (reference sequence). The V and J ends lost 6 bases and 5 bases respectively, with 7 bases between them. The CDR3 contains 12 residues. The CDR3 loop reads CASRRGNEKLFF. DNA for the CDR3: TGTGCCAGCAGGAGGGGCAATGAAAAACTGTTTTTT.

The chain recombines TRBV7-2 with TRBJ2-7; TRBD2 matches 10 bases. V was clipped by 2 bases and J by 6 bases; unmatched bases: 7. This CDR3 is built from 15 residues. Germline CDR1 reads SGHTA; CDR2 reads FQGNSA. CDR3: CASSLWLAGAGEQYF. In DNA, the CDR3 is TGTGCCAGCAGCTTATGGCTAGCGGGAGCGGGCGAGCAGTACTTC.

The chain is built from TRBV19 and TRBJ1-2, with a tentative D call TRBD1 (6 bases). Germline lookup yields CDR1 LNHDA and CDR2 SQIVND (reference sequence). The CDR3 length is 12 residues. Trimming cost V 8 bases and J 4 bases, with 11 bases left between them. The CDR3: CASLTGIYGYTF. For the CDR3, the DNA is TGTGCCAGTCTTACAGGGATCTATGGCTACACCTTC.

The chain employs TRBV27 and TRBJ1-5; a possible D gene is TRBD1 (6 bases). This CDR3 has 15 amino acids. Deletions cut 5 bases from V and 0 bases from J, with 11 bases between. Germline CDR1 and CDR2: MNHEY and SMNVEV (reference sequence). The CDR3, as DNA: TGTGCCAGCAGTAGGGGGACCGATAGCAATCAGCCCCAGCATTTT. It yields the protein CASSRGTDSNQPQHF.

V is TRBV7-2 and J is TRBJ1-5; no clear D gene. CDR1 and CDR2 from the germline V gene are SGHTA and FQGNSA. The CDR3 consists of 12 residues. V lost 5 bases and J lost 6, with 8 bases in between. The DNA for the CDR3 is TGTGCCAGCAGCCCAACGGGTCAGCCCCAGCATTTT. This gives the protein CASSPTGQPQHF.

V usage is TRBV5-4 and J usage is TRBJ1-1, with a tentative D call TRBD1 (6 bases). Between the trimmed V and J ends, which lost 4 bases and 0 bases, there was a span of 13 bases. The CDR3 sequence is 15 residues long. Per the germline V gene, CDR1 is SGHNT and CDR2 is YYREEE (reference sequence). The CDR3 is CASSVPTGLNTEAFF. CDR3 nucleotides: TGTGCCAGCAGCGTTCCGACAGGCCTGAACACTGAAGCTTTCTTT.

The V and J genes are TRBV18 and TRBJ2-7; TRBD2 matches at 8 bases. V shed 3 bases and J 4 bases; nucleotides not matched to a gene: 2. In germline, CDR1 is KGHSH, CDR2 LQKENI. The CDR3 loop spans 13 amino acids. CDR3 in amino acids: CASSPGLAYEQYF. The CDR3 DNA reads as TGTGCCAGCTCACCCGGACTAGCTTACGAGCAGTACTTC.

The V gene is TRBV5-6, the J gene TRBJ1-2; 7 positions match TRBD1. V dropped 0 bases and J dropped 4; count of bases not matched to a gene: 0. The germline V gene has CDR1 SGHDT and CDR2 YYEEEE. The CDR3 extends over 13 amino acids. CDR3 DNA: TGTGCCAGCAGCTTGGGGGACAGCTATGGCTACACCTTC. As protein: CASSLGDSYGYTF.

V and J are TRBV5-1 and TRBJ2-3; a weak D match, TRBD2 (6 bases). Germline CDR1 reads SGHRS; CDR2 reads YFSETQ. This CDR3 comprises 16 residues. The V end was cut by 0 bases, the J end by 0 bases, with 11 bases between. CDR3 region: CASSLGGTSSTDTQYF. The CDR3 region has the DNA TGCGCCAGCAGCTTGGGGGGGACTTCTAGCACAGATACGCAGTATTTT. Supplemented by reference TRBV5-1 and TRBJ2-3, the full variable domain reads KAGVTQTPRYLIKTRGQQVTLSCSPISGHRSVSWYQQTPGQGLQFLFEYFSETQRNKGNFPGRFSGRQFSNSRSEMNVSTLELGDSALYLCASSLGGTSSTDTQYFGPGTRLTVL.

The chain combines TRBV9 with TRBJ2-3, with D possibly TRBD2 on 5 matching bases. Germline CDR1 is SGDLS and CDR2 is YYNGEE. The CDR3 spans 14 residues. Deletions cut 0 bases from V and 5 bases from J, with 10 bases between. This CDR3 reads CASSVALGEDTQYF. In nucleotides, the CDR3 is TGTGCCAGCAGCGTAGCTCTCGGGGAAGATACGCAGTATTTT.

For the CDR3, the DNA is TGCGCCAGCAGCCAAGATCTTTTGTGGACCCAGTACTTC. This translates into CASSQDLLWTQYF. The V and J genes are TRBV4-1 and TRBJ2-5; D ambiguous. V was shortened by 0 bases and J by 7 bases, with 9 bases between the two germline ends. Germline V lookup: CDR1 MGHRA, CDR2 YSYEKL. The CDR3 sequence is 13 residues long.

This chain joins TRBV2 and TRBJ2-1; a weak D match, TRBD2 (8 bases). Germline V gene sequence: CDR1 SNHLY, CDR2 FYNNEI. The CDR3 runs to 15 residues. Trimming cost V 8 bases and J 10 bases, with 24 bases left between them. CDR3 nucleotide sequence: TGTGCCAGCTCACCGGGACTAGGGGGCAGGGGGGAGCAGTTCTTC. It specifies CASSPGLGGRGEQFF.